The 26 T cell receptor beta chains below come from one sample, sequenced in a study of blood T cells in healthy people across ages. Primers used in a second PCR of roughly 6 to 11 cycles were a sample-barcoded 5' primer and a J-beta primer mix. Each CDR3 protein is one row after TCRdb ran MiXCR on the 5' RACE reads. The data show 800,000 or so distinct CDR3 sequences, with about half seen just once and approximately 18% held by the top ten. The material sequenced was blood. These receptors originate from a man older than 75 in good health.

This clonotype was detected only once. This chain connects TRBV5-1 to TRBJ1-1, with 7 bases matching TRBD1. The CDR3 runs 13 residues. Germline values: CDR1 SGHRS, CDR2 YFSETQ. V lost 3 bases and J lost 11; bases outside the gene matches: 10. Here the CDR3 reads CASSWDLEGAAFF. In DNA, the CDR3 is TGCGCCAGCAGCTGGGACCTGGAGGGGGCGGCTTTCTTT.

CDR3 sequence reads: CATSGGNKETQYF. CDR3 in DNA: TGTGCCACCAGTGGTGGGAATAAAGAGACCCAGTACTTC. This chain connects TRBV24-1 to TRBJ2-5; D ambiguous. CDR3 size: 13 residues. The germline V gene encodes CDR1 KGHDR and CDR2 SFDVKD. Trimming left V 5 bases short and J 3 bases short, with 9 bases between.

The genes are TRBV3-1 and TRBJ1-2; D unclear. The CDR3 loop spans 15 amino acids. The ends were cut back, 0 bases at V and 2 bases at J, with 10 bases in the middle. Germline V lookup: CDR1 LGHDT, CDR2 YNNKEL (reference sequence). CDR3 sequence (DNA): TGTGCCAGCAGCCAAGATAAGCGTTCAAACTATGGCTACACCTTC. This codes for CASSQDKRSNYGYTF.

The chain has TRBV12-3 or TRBV12-4 and TRBJ2-1; D not resolved. Between the trimmed V and J ends, which lost 4 bases and 5 bases, there was a span of 12 bases. The CDR3 length is 14 residues. The CDR3 protein is CASSSRLINNEQFF. CDR3 DNA sequence: TGTGCCAGCAGTTCCAGACTCATCAACAATGAGCAGTTCTTC.

The chain uses TRBV15 and TRBJ2-1; 11 bases map to TRBD2. CDR1 is LNHNV and CDR2 is YYDKDF in the germline V gene (reference sequence). V was clipped by 5 bases and J by 3 bases; unmatched bases: 3. This CDR3 has 15 amino acids. CDR3 in DNA: TGTGCCACCAGCCGTAGCGGGGGGGACTACAATGAGCAGTTCTTC. Protein product: CATSRSGGDYNEQFF.

The J gene is TRBJ2-2, the V gene TRBV28; D not resolved. V lost 3 bases and J lost 5, with 10 bases in between. The germline CDR1 and CDR2 sequences are MDHEN and SYDVKM. This CDR3 has 14 residues. The CDR3 nucleotides read TGTGCCAGCAGTTTGGCGTCGGAAACCGGGGAGCTGTTTTTT. It translates to CASSLASETGELFF.

A word on this clonotype: The DNA is left out, because the CDR3 cannot be placed on it with certainty; the CDR3 is given as TCRdb lists it. This sequence joins TRBV10-3 and TRBJ1-6; TRBD1 was called by the table and not checked on the DNA. Germline CDR1 reads ENHRY; CDR2 reads SYGVKD. The CDR3 region is 14 residues in length, termini included. CDR3 region: CAISDVGVGSPPHF.

This rearrangement joins TRBV23-1 to TRBJ2-4; D gene unclear. The tail of the sequence fits TRBJ2-5 better, so the J call may be wrong. TRBV23-1 is reported as an ORF; its role is uncertain. CDR3 length equals 16 residues. CDR3 amino acids: CASSQRSGPIQETQYF. In DNA form, the CDR3 reads TGCGCCAGCAGTCAGCGGTCGGGCCCCATCCAAGAGACCCAGTACTTC.

This clonotype has more than one count but fewer than ten. The rearrangement links TRBV7-9 to TRBJ2-1; 8 bases fit TRBD1. CDR1 is SEHNR, CDR2 FQNEAQ, per germline (reference sequence). V gave up 1 base and J gave up 3 bases; unmatched junction bases: 8. The CDR3 has 17 amino acids. CDR3 sequence reads: CASSLDPGQGGYNEQFF. The CDR3 region has the DNA TGTGCCAGCAGCTTAGATCCAGGACAGGGAGGCTACAATGAGCAGTTCTTC.

This clonotype was found many times. The V call is TRBV12-3 or TRBV12-4, the J call TRBJ2-5, with a tentative D call TRBD2 (6 bases). The CDR3 is made up of 15 amino acids. V dropped 6 bases and J dropped 4 bases, with 18 bases sitting between them. The CDR3 sequence: CASSGSHGGGETQYF. In DNA form, the CDR3 reads TGTGCCAGCAGCGGGTCACATGGGGGAGGAGAGACCCAGTACTTC.

V usage is TRBV20-1 and J usage is TRBJ2-1; a possible D gene is TRBD1 (6 bases). The CDR3 is 12 residues long. Germline V gene lookup returns CDR1 DFQATT and CDR2 SNEGSKA (reference sequence). V shed 6 bases and J shed 7 bases, with 13 bases lying between them. CDR3 bases: TGCAGTGCCGGGTTGCAGGGGAATGAGCAGTTCTTC. Protein: CSAGLQGNEQFF.

The table lists this clonotype with a few counts. The chain joins TRBV20-1 to TRBJ2-1; D possibly corresponds to TRBD1 (6 bases). The CDR3 is 13 amino acids. The V and J ends lost 6 bases and 7 bases respectively, with 16 bases between them. Germline CDR1 and CDR2: DFQATT and SNEGSKA (reference sequence). In nucleotides, the CDR3 is TGCAGTGCCTCCGGGACAACCATGAATGAGCAGTTCTTC. Its translation: CSASGTTMNEQFF.

The V and J genes are TRBV6-2 or TRBV6-3 and TRBJ2-3; a possible D gene is TRBD1 (7 bases). This CDR3 comprises 14 residues. Germline V CDR1 and CDR2: MNHEY, SVGEGT. V lost 6 bases to trimming and J lost 4 bases, with 14 bases between them. CDR3 nucleotide sequence: TGTGCCAGCAGATCGACAGGGAGGCCAGATACGCAGTATTTT. Translating it yields CASRSTGRPDTQYF.

The chain has TRBV30 and TRBJ2-5, with D perhaps matching TRBD1 (6 bases). The CDR3 totals 14 residues. V lost 2 bases, J lost 4 bases, and 14 bases lay in between. The V gene's germline CDR1 is GTSNPN and CDR2 SVGIG (reference sequence). This CDR3 is CAWSITGSGETQYF. The CDR3 nucleotides are TGTGCCTGGAGTATAACAGGGTCAGGAGAGACCCAGTACTTC.

As concerns this clonotype: One base away lies a much larger clone, so this may be a sequencing read error. The chain links TRBV7-2 to TRBJ1-2, with D tentatively TRBD1 (5 bases). Per germline, CDR1 SGHTA and CDR2 FQGNSA. This CDR3 contains 15 residues. CDR3 in DNA: TGTGCCAGCACCTATGACAGCTTTACTAACCATGGCTACACCTTC. The encoded protein is CASTYDSFTNHGYTF.

The chain uses TRBV28 and TRBJ1-1; the D is unclear. The CDR3 loop spans 14 amino acids. CDR1 is MDHEN, CDR2 SYDVKM, per germline. Between the trimmed V and J ends, which lost 11 bases and 7 bases, there was a span of 23 bases. The CDR3 bases are TGTGCCGCAACTGGGAGTCTTTCCGCTAATGAAGCTTTCTTT. It specifies CAATGSLSANEAFF.

Only a few counts were recorded for this clonotype. The rearrangement links TRBV29-1 to TRBJ2-3; the match to TRBD1 covers 9 bases. This CDR3 contains 13 residues. The V and J ends lost 8 bases and 2 bases, in that order; junction bases with no gene match: 5. Germline V CDR1 and CDR2: SQVTM, ANQGSEA. The CDR3 region is CSTGQGITDTQYF. DNA for the CDR3: TGCAGCACTGGACAGGGGATCACAGATACGCAGTATTTT.

This clonotype was seen repeatedly, ten times or more. The gene calls are TRBV27 and TRBJ2-5; D gene uncertain. This CDR3 is built from 15 residues. V gave up 2 bases and J gave up 0 bases, with 10 bases separating them. The V gene's germline CDR1 is MNHEY and CDR2 SMNVEV (reference sequence). The CDR3 loop is CASSLMAADQETQYF. The DNA for the CDR3 is TGTGCCAGCAGTTTAATGGCGGCGGACCAAGAGACCCAGTACTTC.

The chain links TRBV20-1 to TRBJ2-3; D is unclear. V lost 3 bases and J 2 bases, leaving 9 bases between the germline ends. From germline, CDR1 is DFQATT and CDR2 SNEGSKA (reference sequence). This CDR3 is built from 13 residues. The DNA for the CDR3 is TGCAGTGCTAGTGAACAGCCCACAGATACGCAGTATTTT. Translated: CSASEQPTDTQYF.

The rearrangement joins TRBV2 to TRBJ2-5; 8 nucleotides align to TRBD2. After removal of 6 bases from V and 2 bases from J, the junction contained 5 bases not matched to a gene. This CDR3 is 14 amino acids long. Germline CDR1 SNHLY, CDR2 FYNNEI. As DNA, the CDR3 is TGTGCCAGCAGACGGGAGGGTGGGCAAGAGACCCAGTACTTC. Translated: CASRREGGQETQYF. The whole variable domain, remainder taken from reference TRBV2 and TRBJ2-5, is EPEVTQTPSHQVTQMGQEVILRCVPISNHLYFYWYRQILGQKVEFLVSFYNNEISEKSEIFDDQFSVERPDGSNFTLKIRSTKLEDSAMYFCASRREGGQETQYFGPGTRLLVL.

The rearrangement joins TRBV29-1 to TRBJ1-1; perhaps TRBD1 as D (5 bases). Germline V gives CDR1 SQVTM, CDR2 ANQGSEA. Trimming took off 4 bases at V and 5 bases at J, with 14 bases between the two ends. The CDR3 is 13 residues long. The CDR3 DNA reads TGCAGCGTTGGGGTACAGGAGGAAACTGAAGCTTTCTTT. This codes for CSVGVQEETEAFF.

The genes are TRBV7-2 and TRBJ2-7, with TRBD2 identical over 8 bases. The CDR3 sequence is 14 residues long. The germline gives CDR1 SGHTA, CDR2 FQGNSA. V was clipped by 1 base and J by 7 bases; unmatched bases: 6. The CDR3 nucleotides are TGTGCCAGCAGCTTAGGTGGTAGCGGGATTGAGCAGTACTTC. It specifies CASSLGGSGIEQYF.

The rearrangement uses TRBV20-1 and TRBJ1-2; possible D gene TRBD1, 5 bases. The CDR3 is 12 amino acids. Germline CDR1 and CDR2: DFQATT and SNEGSKA (reference sequence). Trimming stripped 5 bases from V and 4 bases from J, with 11 bases between. The CDR3 nucleotides read TGCAGTGCTGTACAGGAGCCCTATGGCTACACCTTC. Its protein product is CSAVQEPYGYTF.

Comment on this clonotype: One end of the junction does not line up with germline, which may come from a read error. The CDR3 protein is CVSSYSGLAGTYNEQYF. The CDR3 DNA reads as TGCGTCAGCAGCTACTCGGGACTAGCGGGAACCTACAATGAGCAGTACTTC. This chain links TRBV5-1 with TRBJ2-7, with 13 bases identical to TRBD2. The germline V gene encodes CDR1 SGHRS and CDR2 YFSETQ. The CDR3 has 17 residues.

This clonotype was picked up a small number of times. This chain uses TRBV20-1 with TRBJ2-1, with 11 nucleotides matching TRBD2. Trimming cost V 0 bases and J 2 bases; bases outside gene matches: 6. Germline-derived CDR1 and CDR2 are DFQATT and SNEGSKA (reference sequence). The CDR3 has 17 amino acids. DNA of the CDR3: TGCAGTGCTAGAGATCTAACTAGCGGGAGCGCCTACAATGAGCAGTTCTTC. Its protein product is CSARDLTSGSAYNEQFF.

The chain recombines TRBV29-1 with TRBJ2-5; 8 bases fit TRBD1. Looked up from germline, CDR1 is SQVTM and CDR2 is ANQGSEA. CDR3 length: 14 residues. Unmatched junction bases numbered 8, after V lost 3 bases and J lost 5 bases. The CDR3 bases are TGCAGCGTTGAGGAAGGACAGGGCCTCGAGACCCAGTACTTC. This translates into CSVEEGQGLETQYF.